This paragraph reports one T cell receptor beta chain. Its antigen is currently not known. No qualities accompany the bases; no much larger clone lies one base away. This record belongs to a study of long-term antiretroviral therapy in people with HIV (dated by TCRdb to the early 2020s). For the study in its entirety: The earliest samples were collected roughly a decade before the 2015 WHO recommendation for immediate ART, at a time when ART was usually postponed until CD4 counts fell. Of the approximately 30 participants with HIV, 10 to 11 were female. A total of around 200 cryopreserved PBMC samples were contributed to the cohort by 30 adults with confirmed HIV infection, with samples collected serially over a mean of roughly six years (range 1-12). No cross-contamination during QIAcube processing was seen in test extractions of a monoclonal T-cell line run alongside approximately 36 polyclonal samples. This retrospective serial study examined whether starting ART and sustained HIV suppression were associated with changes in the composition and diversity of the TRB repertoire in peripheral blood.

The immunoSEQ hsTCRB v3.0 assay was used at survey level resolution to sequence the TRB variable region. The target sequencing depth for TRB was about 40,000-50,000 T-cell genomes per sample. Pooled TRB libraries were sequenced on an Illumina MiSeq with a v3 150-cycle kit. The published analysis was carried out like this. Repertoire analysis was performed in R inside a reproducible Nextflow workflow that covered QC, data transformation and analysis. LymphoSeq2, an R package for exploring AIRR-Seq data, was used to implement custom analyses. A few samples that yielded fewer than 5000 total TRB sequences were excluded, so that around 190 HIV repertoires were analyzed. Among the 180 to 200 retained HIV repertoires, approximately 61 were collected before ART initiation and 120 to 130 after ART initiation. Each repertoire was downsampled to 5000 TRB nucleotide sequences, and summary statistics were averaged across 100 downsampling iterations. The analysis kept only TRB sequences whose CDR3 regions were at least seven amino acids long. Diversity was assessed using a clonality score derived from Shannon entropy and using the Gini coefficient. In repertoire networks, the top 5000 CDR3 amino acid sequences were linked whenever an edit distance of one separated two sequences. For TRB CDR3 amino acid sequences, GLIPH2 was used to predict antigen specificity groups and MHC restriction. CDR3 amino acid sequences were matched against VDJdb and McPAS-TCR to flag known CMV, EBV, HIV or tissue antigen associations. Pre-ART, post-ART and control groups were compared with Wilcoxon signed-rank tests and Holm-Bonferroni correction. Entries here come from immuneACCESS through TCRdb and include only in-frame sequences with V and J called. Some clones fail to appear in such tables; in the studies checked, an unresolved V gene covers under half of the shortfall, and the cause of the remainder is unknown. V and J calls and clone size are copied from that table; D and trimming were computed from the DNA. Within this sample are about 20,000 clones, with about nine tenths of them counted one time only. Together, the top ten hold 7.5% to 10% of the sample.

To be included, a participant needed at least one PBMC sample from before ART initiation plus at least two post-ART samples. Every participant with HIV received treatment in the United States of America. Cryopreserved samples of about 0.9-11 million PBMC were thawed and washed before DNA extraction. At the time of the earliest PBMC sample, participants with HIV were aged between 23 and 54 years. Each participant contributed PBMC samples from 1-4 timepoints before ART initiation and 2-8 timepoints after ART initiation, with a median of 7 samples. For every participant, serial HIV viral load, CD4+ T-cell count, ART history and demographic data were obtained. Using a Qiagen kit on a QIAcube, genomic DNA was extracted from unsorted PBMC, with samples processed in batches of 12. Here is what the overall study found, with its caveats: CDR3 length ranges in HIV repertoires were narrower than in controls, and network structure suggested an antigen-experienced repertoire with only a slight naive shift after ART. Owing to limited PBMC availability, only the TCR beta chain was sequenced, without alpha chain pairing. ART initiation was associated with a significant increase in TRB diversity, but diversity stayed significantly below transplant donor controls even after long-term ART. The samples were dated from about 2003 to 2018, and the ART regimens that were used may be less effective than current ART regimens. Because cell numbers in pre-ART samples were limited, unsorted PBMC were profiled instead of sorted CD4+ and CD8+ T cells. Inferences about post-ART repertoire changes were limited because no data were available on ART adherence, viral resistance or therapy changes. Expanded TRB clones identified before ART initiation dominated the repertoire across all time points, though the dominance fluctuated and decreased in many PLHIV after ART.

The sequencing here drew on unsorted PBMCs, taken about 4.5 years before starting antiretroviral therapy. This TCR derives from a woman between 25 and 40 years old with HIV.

The DNA is TGTGCCAGCAGCTTTTCCGGGCCGGGAGAAGGTGAAAAACTGTTTTTT. Its coded protein is CASSFSGPGEGEKLFF. The sequence joins TRBV7-2 to TRBJ1-4, with no confidently assigned D gene. The trim is 3 bases for V and 7 bases for J, with a gap of 18 bases between the germline ends. The CDR3 covers 16 residues, taking in both the cysteine and the phenylalanine. Just CDR3 DNA is preserved here, 48 bases in frame from base 1. Taken from the germline V gene, the CDR1 and CDR2 loops are SGHTA and FQGNSA.